One and the same sample provided the 22 T cell receptor beta chains below, sequenced in a study of PD-L1 blockade in urothelial cancer. Profiled with immunoSEQ multiplex PCR; TCRdb holds only in-frame clones, not every one. The sample shows 35,000 or so clones, about a third of them seen only once. This sample comprised tumor tissue, obtained before atezolizumab (anti-PD-L1) treatment. The receptors here all came from a man in his 60s with urothelial cancer.

J is TRBJ1-2 and V is TRBV29-1; perhaps TRBD1 as D (5 bases). V lost 0 bases and J 4 bases, leaving 24 bases between the germline ends. The germline gives CDR1 SQVTM, CDR2 ANQGSEA. The CDR3 contains 18 residues. CDR3 region: CSVEDGILGREGTYGYTF. Here the CDR3 DNA reads TGCAGCGTTGAAGATGGAATATTAGGCCGCGAGGGGACCTATGGCTACACCTTC.

The chain employs TRBV5-1 and TRBJ2-7; the D is unclear. Germline lookup yields CDR1 SGHRS and CDR2 YFSETQ. Deletions cut 0 bases from V and 1 base from J, with 11 bases between. This CDR3 has 15 residues. This CDR3 reads CASSLELGRSYEQYF. The CDR3 DNA sequence: TGCGCCAGCAGCTTGGAACTTGGCAGATCCTACGAGCAGTACTTC.

This clone was seen a handful of times. The chain has TRBV7-5 and TRBJ1-3. TRBV7-5 has pseudogene status. There are 15 residues in the CDR3. The CDR3 DNA follows: TGTGCCAGTGTCCCCGGTCGGGGAGGTGGAAACACCATATATTTT. Translated: CASVPGRGGGNTIYF.

In its sample, this clone is medium-sized. The CDR3 loop is CASSIVPGGADGYTF. The CDR3, as DNA: TGTGCCAGTAGTATAGTCCCAGGGGGCGCAGACGGCTACACCTTC. The chain uses TRBV19 and TRBJ1-2; 8 bases are shared with TRBD1. Germline CDR1 and CDR2: LNHDA and SQIVND (reference sequence). The V gene end was trimmed by 1 base and the J gene end by 8 bases; junction bases not matched to a gene: 9. This CDR3 region has 15 residues.

The V gene is TRBV6-7, the J gene TRBJ2-1; D is perhaps TRBD2 (5 bases). TRBV6-7 has ORF status, its function being uncertain. The CDR3 has 12 residues. V lost 4 bases, J lost 10 bases, and 11 bases lay in between. As DNA, the CDR3 is TGTGCCAGCAGTTTACTCGGCGGGGAGCAGTTCTTC. It yields the protein CASSLLGGEQFF.

V usage is TRBV18 and J usage is TRBJ1-2, with 7 positions matching TRBD1. Germline V gene data show CDR1 as KGHSH and CDR2 as LQKENI. The CDR3 is 13 amino acids. V shed 2 bases, J shed 8 bases, and the junction held 5 bases outside the gene matches. CDR3 in DNA: TGTGCCAGCTCACCAACAGGGGCAGGGGGCTACACCTTC. Its translation: CASSPTGAGGYTF.

This clone was seen at least ten times. The chain recombines TRBV4-1 with TRBJ2-5, with a tentative D call TRBD2 (6 bases). V dropped 1 base and J dropped 5 bases, with 17 bases sitting between them. The germline CDR1 and CDR2 sequences are MGHRA and YSYEKL. This CDR3 comprises 16 residues. CDR3 protein: CASSQGFGGSLETQYF. The CDR3 DNA reads TGCGCCAGCAGCCAAGGGTTTGGGGGGAGTCTGGAGACCCAGTACTTC.

The sample holds many counts of this clone. This rearrangement joins TRBV6-7 to TRBJ2-7; 7 bases map to TRBD2. TRBV6-7 is labeled an ORF, and its function is uncertain. The V gene end was trimmed by 6 bases and the J gene end by 4 bases; junction bases not matched to a gene: 24. CDR3 length: 19 residues. In DNA form, the CDR3 reads TGTGCCAGCAGCTACACTTTAACGGGCGGGGGTGAAAAGAAATACGAGCAGTACTTC. Translation: CASSYTLTGGGEKKYEQYF.

The V call is TRBV5-1, the J call TRBJ1-6; the D is unclear. V was cut by 0 bases and J by 8 bases, with 18 bases left in between. The CDR3 loop spans 17 amino acids. CDR1 SGHRS and CDR2 YFSETQ come from the germline V gene. The DNA for the CDR3 is TGCGCCAGCAGCTTGGCCCTAAGGGAGTTCGCGTATTCACCCCTCCACTTT. Protein product: CASSLALREFAYSPLHF. Filled out from reference TRBV5-1 and TRBJ1-6, the complete variable domain reads KAGVTQTPRYLIKTRGQQVTLSCSPISGHRSVSWYQQTPGQGLQFLFEYFSETQRNKGNFPGRFSGRQFSNSRSEMNVSTLELGDSALYLCASSLALREFAYSPLHFGNGTRLTVT.

This chain uses TRBV6-8 with TRBJ1-5, with unresolved D. CDR3 length: 15 amino acids. Per the germline V gene, CDR1 is MNHGY and CDR2 is SAAAGT. Deletions cut 0 bases from V and 2 bases from J, with 8 bases between. CDR3 coding DNA: TGTGCCAGCAGTTACTCGAACAAGGGCAATCAGCCCCAGCATTTT. Amino acids: CASSYSNKGNQPQHF.

The chain links TRBV14 to TRBJ1-3; D gene unclear. The length of the CDR3 is 13 residues. Germline V CDR1 and CDR2: SGHDN, FVKESK. Trimming removed 0 bases from V and 4 bases from J, with 4 bases in between. In DNA form, the CDR3 reads TGTGCCAGCAGCCAAGATCAAGGAAACACCATATATTTT. This encodes CASSQDQGNTIYF.

The rearrangement uses TRBV11-3 and TRBJ2-7; maybe TRBD2 (7 bases). The CDR3 consists of 15 residues. Trimming left V 5 bases short and J 2 bases short, with 16 bases between. CDR1 is SGHNT, CDR2 YENEEA, per germline. As DNA, the CDR3 is TGTGCCAGCAGCCGCGAGTGGGGGGGCGCCTACGAGCAGTACTTC. This gives the protein CASSREWGGAYEQYF.

A few counts support this clone. The V call is TRBV4-1, the J call TRBJ2-3; 7 nucleotides match TRBD2. The CDR3 length is 16 residues. V was pared by 1 base and J by 0 bases, with 4 bases of the junction left unmatched. Looked up from germline, CDR1 is MGHRA and CDR2 is YSYEKL. The CDR3 DNA reads TGCGCCAGCAGCCAAGCGACTAGCCCAAGCACAGATACGCAGTATTTT. Translating gives CASSQATSPSTDTQYF.

This clone appeared a few times. The chain recombines TRBV5-1 with TRBJ1-1, with 10 bases matching TRBD1. V shed 4 bases and J 1 base; nucleotides not matched to a gene: 7. CDR3 size: 16 residues. Germline assignment: CDR1 SGHRS and CDR2 YFSETQ. DNA of the CDR3: TGCGCCAGCAGCCCCGGGACAGGGGCCAGGAACACTGAAGCTTTCTTT. It codes for CASSPGTGARNTEAFF. Variable domain in full (rest from reference TRBV5-1 and TRBJ1-1): KAGVTQTPRYLIKTRGQQVTLSCSPISGHRSVSWYQQTPGQGLQFLFEYFSETQRNKGNFPGRFSGRQFSNSRSEMNVSTLELGDSALYLCASSPGTGARNTEAFFGQGTRLTVV.

The chain combines TRBV28 with TRBJ1-3; D not certain. The ends were cut back, 6 bases at V and 5 bases at J, with 11 bases in the middle. Germline V gives CDR1 MDHEN, CDR2 SYDVKM. The CDR3 is 13 amino acids. The CDR3: CASSHPNRNTIYF. CDR3 nucleotide sequence: TGTGCCAGCAGCCACCCGAACAGAAACACCATATATTTT.

This clone was seen ten or more times. The chain links TRBV6-8 to TRBJ2-1, with D possibly TRBD2 on 6 matching bases. Looked up from germline, CDR1 is MNHGY and CDR2 is SAAAGT. This CDR3 has 15 residues. V shed 2 bases and J shed 8 bases, with 16 bases lying between them. CDR3 nucleotides: TGTGCCAGCAGTTACGAGGGAGGCGGCAGGCATGAGCAGTTCTTC. This sequence encodes CASSYEGGGRHEQFF.

In the case of this clone: The junction and the germline gene differ at one end; a read error may be behind it. V and J are TRBV27 and TRBJ2-2, with D uncertain. This CDR3 contains 15 residues. Germline loops: CDR1 MNHEY, CDR2 SMNVEV (reference sequence). In nucleotides, the CDR3 is TGTGCCACCAGTGATCCGTCCTCAGTCACCGGGGAGCTGTTTTTT. Its protein product is CATSDPSSVTGELFF.

This clone was found once. The chain combines TRBV10-1 with TRBJ2-7; TRBD2 aligns across 7 bases. The CDR3 runs 14 residues. Germline lookup yields CDR1 WNHNN and CDR2 SYGVQD (reference sequence). V was pared by 2 bases and J by 5 bases, with 6 bases of the junction left unmatched. As DNA, the CDR3 is TGCGCCAGCAGTGAGGGGACTAACTCTCACGAGCAGTACTTC. Protein sequence: CASSEGTNSHEQYF.

V and J are TRBV5-1 and TRBJ1-1; a possible D gene is TRBD1 (5 bases). Per germline, CDR1 SGHRS and CDR2 YFSETQ. This CDR3 comprises 15 residues. V lost 5 bases, J lost 1 base, and 15 bases lay in between. CDR3 region: CASRFGRGSNTEAFF. In DNA form, the CDR3 reads TGCGCCAGCAGGTTTGGGAGGGGCTCGAACACTGAAGCTTTCTTT.

In its sample, this clone was seen a few times. This CDR3 is CASSSNYEQYF. The CDR3 region has the DNA TGTGCCAGCAGTTCAAACTACGAGCAGTACTTC. The chain combines TRBV6-7 with TRBJ2-7; D is unclear. TRBV6-7 carries the ORF label, with uncertain function. The CDR3 covers 11 residues. V lost 4 bases and J 3 bases, leaving 4 bases between the germline ends.

The J gene is TRBJ1-1, the V gene TRBV28; possibly TRBD1 for D (5 bases). CDR1 and CDR2 (germline): MDHEN, SYDVKM. The CDR3 has 13 amino acids. The V and J ends lost 4 bases and 7 bases respectively, with 13 bases between them. The CDR3 protein is CASSSAGGSEAFF. CDR3 DNA sequence: TGTGCCAGCAGTTCGGCGGGGGGAAGTGAAGCTTTCTTT.

This clone was recorded a few times. The chain combines TRBV2 with TRBJ2-7, with D unclear. The CDR3 runs to 12 residues. The V end lost 7 bases, the J end lost 3 bases, and 10 bases lay between the germline ends. Germline V gives CDR1 SNHLY, CDR2 FYNNEI. This CDR3 is CASNSGHYEQYF. CDR3 coding DNA: TGTGCCAGCAACTCCGGCCACTACGAGCAGTACTTC. The variable domain in full, with the rest retrieved from reference TRBV2 and TRBJ2-7, is EPEVTQTPSHQVTQMGQEVILRCVPISNHLYFYWYRQILGQKVEFLVSFYNNEISEKSEIFDDQFSVERPDGSNFTLKIRSTKLEDSAMYFCASNSGHYEQYFGPGTRLTVT.